What follows are 14 T cell receptor beta chains derived from one specimen sequenced in a study of control samples from healthy donors and cancer patients. Some clones are missing from TCRdb's copy, which holds only in-frame ones; the method was immunoSEQ multiplex PCR. The repertoire holds just over 150,000 clones, with 70% to 90% as singletons. Input material: blood. The receptors derive from a man aged 25 to 40 in good health.

This clone was detected once. The rearrangement joins TRBV3-1 (or the pseudogene TRBV3-2) to TRBJ2-3, with a weak D call TRBD2 (7 bases). The CDR3 runs to 17 residues. Trimming removed 1 base from V and 4 bases from J, with 18 bases in between. Germline V lookup: CDR1 LGHDT, CDR2 YNNKEL (reference sequence). The CDR3 reads CASSQALGRGGSDTQYF. In DNA form, the CDR3 reads TGTGCCAGCAGCCAAGCACTAGGAAGGGGGGGTTCAGATACGCAGTATTTT.

The V gene is TRBV6-5, the J gene TRBJ2-7, with D possibly being TRBD1 or TRBD2 (5 bases each). The germline CDR1 and CDR2 sequences are MNHEY and SVGAGI. Trimming cost V 3 bases and J 6 bases, with 15 bases left between them. The CDR3 totals 14 residues. As DNA, the CDR3 is TGTGCCAGCAGTTATTCTGGGACCCTCGCCGAGCAGTACTTC. Translated, it gives CASSYSGTLAEQYF.

The V call is TRBV6-1, the J call TRBJ2-7; TRBD1 is a possible D gene (6 bases). With 3 bases removed from V and 3 bases from J, the gap between germline ends came to 18 bases. The CDR3 extends over 16 amino acids. In germline, CDR1 is MNHNS, CDR2 SASEGT. CDR3 loop: CASSERTGPRNYEQYF. The DNA for the CDR3 is TGTGCCAGCAGTGAGCGAACAGGGCCCCGAAACTACGAGCAGTACTTC.

The rearrangement links TRBV18 to TRBJ2-5; 7 positions match TRBD1. Losses at the gene ends were 6 bases for V and 3 bases for J; bases not matched to a gene: 4. Germline CDR1 reads KGHSH; CDR2 reads LQKENI. CDR3 length: 13 amino acids. The CDR3 DNA sequence: TGTGCCAGCTCGCCGGGACAGAAAGAGACCCAGTACTTC. Amino acid sequence: CASSPGQKETQYF.

The rearrangement links TRBV2 to TRBJ1-6; TRBD1 matches 7 bases. CDR1 SNHLY and CDR2 FYNNEI come from the germline V gene. CDR3 length equals 15 residues. Germline trimming cut 8 bases from V and 6 bases from J; bases unmatched to any gene: 10. The CDR3 DNA follows: TGTGCCAGCCGTCAGGGGACAGATCTTAATTCACCCCTCCACTTT. The encoded protein is CASRQGTDLNSPLHF.

The chain recombines TRBV6-5 with TRBJ2-4; TRBD1 agrees at 9 bases. The CDR3 has 15 residues. V shed 5 bases, J shed 6 bases, and the junction held 8 bases outside the gene matches. Germline V gives CDR1 MNHEY, CDR2 SVGAGI. The CDR3 is CASSKPGQGVNIQYF. The CDR3, as DNA: TGTGCCAGCAGTAAACCGGGACAGGGTGTAAACATTCAGTACTTC.

Here the CDR3 reads CAARPFRDTGELFF. DNA of the CDR3: TGTGCCGCCAGACCCTTCCGGGACACCGGGGAGCTGTTTTTT. The rearrangement links TRBV19 to TRBJ2-2, with unresolved D. V was cut by 11 bases and J by 3 bases, with 16 bases left in between. CDR1 is LNHDA, CDR2 SQIVND, per germline (reference sequence). There are 14 residues in the CDR3.

The chain couples TRBV19 to TRBJ2-2; D is uncertain. The CDR3 consists of 11 residues. The germline CDR1 and CDR2 sequences are LNHDA and SQIVND (reference sequence). With 11 bases removed from V and 4 bases from J, the gap between germline ends came to 8 bases. The CDR3 bases are TGTGCCTCCGCACGCACCGGGGAGCTGTTTTTT. Encoded protein: CASARTGELFF.

V is TRBV7-9 and J is TRBJ1-2; a possible D gene is TRBD1 (6 bases). The ends were cut back, 2 bases at V and 0 bases at J, with 10 bases in the middle. The CDR3 sequence is 15 residues long. Per germline, CDR1 SEHNR and CDR2 FQNEAQ (reference sequence). CDR3 sequence (DNA): TGTGCCAGCAGCTTAATAGAGGGGGCTAACTATGGCTACACCTTC. Its translation is CASSLIEGANYGYTF.

The V call is TRBV9, the J call TRBJ2-1; D gene uncertain. V gave up 0 bases and J gave up 7 bases, with 17 bases separating them. CDR3 length: 16 residues. CDR1 is SGDLS, CDR2 YYNGEE, per germline. DNA for the CDR3: TGTGCCAGCAGCGTAGCGGGCAGCCTCGGTGGGAATGAGCAGTTCTTC. Its translation: CASSVAGSLGGNEQFF.

This clone came up once. Here the CDR3 reads CAIRRGVNTEAFF. The CDR3 DNA reads as TGTGCCATCCGGAGGGGGGTGAACACTGAAGCTTTCTTT. This chain connects TRBV6-5 to TRBJ1-1, with D possibly TRBD1 on 6 matching bases. Trimming removed 10 bases from V and 0 bases from J, with 12 bases in between. The CDR3 loop spans 13 amino acids. Germline CDR1 MNHEY, CDR2 SVGAGI.

The J gene is TRBJ2-1, the V gene TRBV19, with 10 bases matching TRBD2. V gave up 1 base and J gave up 8 bases; unmatched junction bases: 17. From germline, CDR1 is LNHDA and CDR2 SQIVND (reference sequence). The CDR3 loop spans 19 amino acids. DNA of the CDR3: TGTGCCAGTAGTATAGGAAAGCGGGGGGGCCTTTTTCCCCACGATGAGCAGTTCTTC. This gives the protein CASSIGKRGGLFPHDEQFF.

In its sample, this clone was seen a few times. The chain joins TRBV15 to TRBJ2-2, with a possible D match to TRBD1 (5 bases). The V end lost 3 bases, the J end lost 4 bases, and 15 bases lay between the germline ends. The germline V gene encodes CDR1 LNHNV and CDR2 YYDKDF (reference sequence). The CDR3 runs to 16 residues. The CDR3 coding sequence is TGTGCCACCAGCAGGTCCCGACAGTCGACCACCGGGGAGCTGTTTTTT. Encoded protein: CATSRSRQSTTGELFF.

The J gene is TRBJ1-1, the V gene TRBV19; no clear D. The CDR3 has 12 amino acids. Trimming removed 2 bases from V and 8 bases from J, with 9 bases in between. Germline-derived CDR1 and CDR2 are LNHDA and SQIVND (reference sequence). CDR3 protein: CASSIRAEEAFF. The CDR3 DNA sequence: TGTGCCAGTAGTATAAGGGCAGAGGAAGCTTTCTTT.